Below, 18 T cell receptor beta chains from the same sample are listed, as sequenced in a study of blood T cells in healthy people across ages. A sample-barcoded 5' primer and a J-beta primer mix were used in a second PCR of roughly 7 to 12 cycles. TCRdb ran MiXCR on the 5' RACE reads and lists one entry per CDR3 protein. The data show fewer than 700,000 distinct CDR3 sequences, around 48% seen once. Sequenced sample: blood. All receptors derive from a man older than 75 in good health.

The chain combines TRBV12-3 or TRBV12-4 with TRBJ2-1; the D gene is possibly TRBD2 (7 bases). The length of the CDR3 is 15 residues. Trimming removed 3 bases at V and 8 bases at J, with 17 bases between. The CDR3 DNA reads TGTGCCAGCAGTTTTCCCTGGGGGGGCCACGATGAGCAGTTCTTC. Its translation is CASSFPWGGHDEQFF.

The rearrangement joins TRBV28 to TRBJ2-5, with D perhaps TRBD1 (6 bases). The J call is in doubt because the DNA end fits TRBJ2-7 better. CDR3 size: 14 residues. Germline CDR1 and CDR2: MDHEN and SYDVKM. The CDR3 region is CASSLDRSVYEQYF. CDR3 in DNA: TGTGCCAGCAGTTTAGACAGGTCAGTCTACGAGCAGTACTTC.

The gene calls are TRBV3-1 and TRBJ2-5; 10 nucleotides match TRBD1. V lost 4 bases, J lost 4 bases, and 6 bases stayed unmatched. Germline V gives CDR1 LGHDT, CDR2 YNNKEL (reference sequence). There are 15 residues in the CDR3. The CDR3 reads CASSLRTGGGETQYF. The CDR3 DNA reads TGTGCCAGCAGCCTACGGACAGGGGGAGGAGAGACCCAGTACTTC.

The genes are TRBV5-5 and TRBJ2-4; tentative D call: TRBD1 (6 bases). Near its end, the DNA agrees better with TRBJ2-7, so the J call may be wrong. The CDR3 is made up of 15 amino acids. Germline V gives CDR1 SGHKS, CDR2 YYEKEE (reference sequence). The CDR3 reads CASSLDRAISYEQYF. CDR3 in DNA: TGTGCCAGCAGCTTGGACAGGGCGATATCCTACGAGCAGTACTTC.

V gene TRBV7-2 combines with J gene TRBJ1-4; 10 nucleotides match TRBD1. The CDR3 runs to 15 residues. The ends lost 8 bases at V and 3 bases at J; junction bases unmatched: 6. Germline loops: CDR1 SGHTA, CDR2 FQGNSA. CDR3 protein: CASGGQGMANEKLFF. The CDR3 nucleotides read TGTGCCAGCGGGGGACAGGGGATGGCTAATGAAAAACTGTTTTTT.

This clonotype has a single count. The chain is built from TRBV20-1 and TRBJ2-5; D is possibly TRBD1 or TRBD2 (6 bases each). The length of the CDR3 is 15 residues. V was cut by 3 bases and J by 4 bases, with 18 bases left in between. CDR1 is DFQATT and CDR2 is SNEGSKA in the germline V gene (reference sequence). The DNA for the CDR3 is TGCAGTGCTAGGAGGTGGGGGGCTACCCGAGAGACCCAGTACTTC. It yields the protein CSARRWGATRETQYF.

Remarks on this clonotype: A read error may produce the germline difference seen at one junction end. The rearrangement joins TRBV5-1 to TRBJ1-2; 11 positions match TRBD1. CDR1 is SGHRS and CDR2 is YFSETQ in the germline V gene. This CDR3 is built from 15 residues. In DNA form, the CDR3 reads TGCGCCAGCAGCTCAGGACAGGGGGCGAACTATGGATACACCTTC. Translation: CASSSGQGANYGYTF.

V usage is TRBV4-3 and J usage is TRBJ2-5; 8 nucleotides agree with TRBD2. The CDR3 runs to 15 residues. From germline, CDR1 is LGHNA and CDR2 YSLEER. V lost 3 bases to trimming and J lost 0 bases; unmatched junction nucleotides: 3. As DNA, the CDR3 is TGCGCCAGCAGCCATCTAGCGGGTAACCAAGAGACCCAGTACTTC. This translates into CASSHLAGNQETQYF.

This clonotype has more than one count but fewer than ten. This chain links TRBV6-5 with TRBJ1-2; no reliable D call. Germline-derived CDR1 and CDR2 are MNHEY and SVGAGI. The CDR3 contains 17 residues. V lost 2 bases and J lost 8, with 24 bases in between. DNA for the CDR3: TGTGCCAGCAGTTACGGTCCCCCCCTGACCGCCCGTAGGGGCTACACCTTC. As protein: CASSYGPPLTARRGYTF.

The V gene is TRBV2, the J gene TRBJ2-3, with D perhaps matching TRBD1 or TRBD2 (5 bases each). CDR3 length: 16 amino acids. Per the germline V gene, CDR1 is SNHLY and CDR2 is FYNNEI. Trimming stripped 6 bases from V and 0 bases from J, with 16 bases between. This CDR3 is CASSRDVGASTDTQYF. The DNA for the CDR3 is TGTGCCAGCAGCCGGGACGTCGGTGCTAGCACAGATACGCAGTATTTT.

The rearrangement joins TRBV6-6 to TRBJ1-3; D is uncertain. The CDR3 loop spans 15 amino acids. V lost 2 bases and J lost 0, with 8 bases in between. CDR1 and CDR2 (germline): MNHNY, SVGAGI (reference sequence). The CDR3 here is CASSYEAISGNTIYF. The DNA for the CDR3 is TGTGCCAGCAGTTACGAGGCGATCTCTGGAAACACCATATATTTT.

The V call is TRBV20-1, the J call TRBJ1-6, with TRBD1 as a possible D gene (5 bases). V shed 6 bases and J shed 10 bases, with 16 bases lying between them. Germline values: CDR1 DFQATT, CDR2 SNEGSKA (reference sequence). The CDR3 length is 13 residues. The CDR3 bases are TGCAGTGCCGCGGACACATACGGATCACCCCTCCACTTT. Translation: CSAADTYGSPLHF.

The chain carries TRBV7-2 and TRBJ2-3; 7 positions match TRBD1. V lost 4 bases, J lost 1 base, and 8 bases stayed unmatched. The CDR3 is made up of 16 amino acids. CDR1 and CDR2 (germline): SGHTA, FQGNSA. The CDR3 DNA is TGTGCCAGCAGCTGGGGCCCCGGACAGGGCACAGATACGCAGTATTTT. Translated: CASSWGPGQGTDTQYF. Based on the CDR3 plus reference TRBV7-2 and TRBJ2-3, the full variable domain is GAGVSQSPSNKVTEKGKDVELRCDPISGHTALYWYRQSLGQGLEFLIYFQGNSAPDKSGLPSDRFSAERTGGSVSTLTIQRTQQEDSAVYLCASSWGPGQGTDTQYFGPGTRLTVL.

This chain links TRBV7-2 with TRBJ2-1; 9 bases match TRBD1. This CDR3 has 14 residues. Unmatched junction bases numbered 4, after V lost 4 bases and J lost 6 bases. CDR1 is SGHTA, CDR2 FQGNSA, per germline. CDR3 region: CASSSGTGFNEQFF. The CDR3 DNA reads TGTGCCAGCAGCTCCGGGACAGGGTTCAATGAGCAGTTCTTC. The variable domain in full, completed from reference TRBV7-2 and TRBJ2-1, reads GAGVSQSPSNKVTEKGKDVELRCDPISGHTALYWYRQSLGQGLEFLIYFQGNSAPDKSGLPSDRFSAERTGGSVSTLTIQRTQQEDSAVYLCASSSGTGFNEQFFGPGTRLTVL.

The sample holds a few counts of this clonotype. This chain connects TRBV5-1 to TRBJ2-1, with D unclear. Germline CDR1 SGHRS, CDR2 YFSETQ. The CDR3 length is 13 residues. The germline V and J ends were trimmed by 4 bases and 7 bases, with 12 bases remaining between them. The CDR3 DNA reads TGCGCCAGCAGCGCCCAGGTTGTGAATGAGCAGTTCTTC. Translated, it gives CASSAQVVNEQFF.

About this clonotype itself: Here the CDR3 omits its conserved ending phenylalanine or tryptophan, so a read error is the likely source. CDR3 nucleotides: TGCAGCGTTGGGGGTGGGACGCTAGCCAAAAACATTCAGTACCTC. This encodes CSVGGGTLAKNIQYL. The V gene is TRBV29-1, the J gene TRBJ2-4, with D perhaps TRBD1 or TRBD2 (5 bases each). V was clipped by 4 bases and J by 0 bases, with 13 bases between them. This CDR3 spans 15 amino acids. Germline CDR1 is SQVTM and CDR2 is ANQGSEA.

The rearrangement joins TRBV3-1 to TRBJ1-3, with unresolved D. Trimming removed 2 bases at V and 1 base at J, with 18 bases between. The CDR3 has 18 residues. Germline V CDR1 and CDR2: LGHDT, YNNKEL (reference sequence). In DNA form, the CDR3 reads TGTGCCAGCAGCCAAAGCCCGGGAGGGATGGGGTCTGGAAACACCATATATTTT. Translating gives CASSQSPGGMGSGNTIYF.

The chain has TRBV15 and TRBJ2-1; a possible D gene is TRBD2 (6 bases). The CDR3 length is 13 residues. The V end was cut by 3 bases, the J end by 9 bases, with 12 bases between. Per germline, CDR1 LNHNV and CDR2 YYDKDF (reference sequence). Written as DNA, the CDR3 is TGTGCCACCAGCAGGGGGGAGGCCAGTGAGCAGTTCTTC. Translated: CATSRGEASEQFF.